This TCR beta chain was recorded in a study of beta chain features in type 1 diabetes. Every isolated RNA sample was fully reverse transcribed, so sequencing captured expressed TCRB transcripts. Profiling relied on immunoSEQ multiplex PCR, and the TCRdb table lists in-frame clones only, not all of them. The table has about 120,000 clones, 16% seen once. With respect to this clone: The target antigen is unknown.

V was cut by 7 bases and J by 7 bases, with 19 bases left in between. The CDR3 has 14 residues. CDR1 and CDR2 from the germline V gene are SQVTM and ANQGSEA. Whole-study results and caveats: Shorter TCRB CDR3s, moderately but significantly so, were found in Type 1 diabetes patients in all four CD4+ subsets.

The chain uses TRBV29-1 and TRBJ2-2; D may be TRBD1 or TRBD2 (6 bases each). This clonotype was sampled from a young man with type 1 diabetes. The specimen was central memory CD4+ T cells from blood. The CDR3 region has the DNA TGCAGCGCCCGTTTGGGGGGCGACAGCGGGGAGCTGTTTTTT. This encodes CSARLGGDSGELFF.